The 26 T cell receptor beta chains presented below share a single source sample, sequenced in a study of shared clonotypes between healthy human individuals. Profiling relied on immunoSEQ multiplex PCR, and the TCRdb table lists in-frame clones only, not all of them. This table has roughly 2.4 million clones, more than 90% appearing once. Sequencing input: naive CD4+ T cells sorted from blood. Specified subset: CD45RA+ positively selected. The receptors shown here come from a man between 18 and 35 years old in good health.

This clone was seen just once. The same CDR3 is also encoded by other DNA sequences in this sample. The V and J genes are TRBV25-1 and TRBJ2-1; 9 positions agree with TRBD2. This CDR3 has 16 residues. With V trimmed by 0 bases and J by 5 bases, 5 bases remained unmatched. In germline, CDR1 is MGHDK, CDR2 SYGVNS. CDR3 residues: CASSEYSGSIHNEQFF. DNA for the CDR3: TGTGCCAGCAGTGAATATAGCGGGAGCATCCACAATGAGCAGTTCTTC.

The J gene is TRBJ2-5, the V gene TRBV5-1, with 14 bases lining up with TRBD2. CDR1 is SGHRS and CDR2 is YFSETQ in the germline V gene. Germline trimming cut 4 bases from V and 5 bases from J; bases unmatched to any gene: 4. The CDR3 length is 15 residues. CDR3 nucleotide sequence: TGCGCCAGCAGCCAGACTAGCGGGAGGGCGGAGACCCAGTACTTC. Protein sequence: CASSQTSGRAETQYF. Filled out from reference TRBV5-1 and TRBJ2-5, the complete variable domain reads KAGVTQTPRYLIKTRGQQVTLSCSPISGHRSVSWYQQTPGQGLQFLFEYFSETQRNKGNFPGRFSGRQFSNSRSEMNVSTLELGDSALYLCASSQTSGRAETQYFGPGTRLLVL.

This clone was seen only once. The rearrangement links TRBV10-3 to TRBJ1-1; the match to TRBD1 covers 8 bases. The CDR3 has 14 amino acids. J was trimmed by 3 bases and V by 3 bases; bases with no gene match: 3. Germline-derived CDR1 and CDR2 are ENHRY and SYGVKD. The CDR3 here is CAISDPGQDTEAFF. CDR3 coding DNA: TGTGCCATCAGTGACCCGGGACAGGACACTGAAGCTTTCTTT.

CDR3 bases: TGCAGCGTTGCATTCGGGACAGGGGTATCAAGTCAGCCCCAGCATTTT. Translating gives CSVAFGTGVSSQPQHF. The chain couples TRBV29-1 to TRBJ1-5; 10 positions match TRBD1. V lost 4 bases and J lost 6; bases outside the gene matches: 12. CDR3 length equals 16 residues. From germline, CDR1 is SQVTM and CDR2 ANQGSEA.

This sequence joins TRBV7-2 and TRBJ2-7, with D unclear. The CDR3 is 12 amino acids. The V gene lost 5 bases and the J gene lost 6 bases, with 11 bases spanning the gap. Germline values: CDR1 SGHTA, CDR2 FQGNSA. The chain's CDR3 is CASSPWIGEQYF. In DNA, the CDR3 is TGTGCCAGCAGCCCCTGGATAGGCGAGCAGTACTTC.

The chain employs TRBV30 and TRBJ1-6, with a possible D match to TRBD1 (5 bases). The CDR3 contains 13 residues. Germline values: CDR1 GTSNPN, CDR2 SVGIG (reference sequence). Deletions cut 3 bases from V and 7 bases from J, with 10 bases between. The CDR3 coding sequence is TGTGCCTGGAGCGACGAGGGGAATTCACCCCTCCACTTT. As protein: CAWSDEGNSPLHF.

The chain employs TRBV4-3 and TRBJ2-1; D ambiguous. V lost 3 bases to trimming and J lost 6 bases, with 15 bases between them. Germline V gene lookup returns CDR1 LGHNA and CDR2 YSLEER. CDR3 length: 15 residues. Written as DNA, the CDR3 is TGCGCCAGCAGCCAGACAACCGCGAGCTCCAATGAGCAGTTCTTC. The encoded protein is CASSQTTASSNEQFF.

This chain links TRBV6-5 with TRBJ1-1; possible D gene TRBD1, 5 bases. V lost 0 bases, J lost 7 bases, and 9 bases lay in between. This CDR3 comprises 13 residues. Per the germline V gene, CDR1 is MNHEY and CDR2 is SVGAGI. CDR3 loop: CASSYSGRFEAFF. CDR3 nucleotides: TGTGCCAGCAGTTACTCGGGACGGTTTGAAGCTTTCTTT.

As to this clone: Other DNA sequences in this sample translate to the same CDR3. This chain uses TRBV6-5 with TRBJ2-7; a possible D gene is TRBD1 (6 bases). Germline V lookup: CDR1 MNHEY, CDR2 SVGAGI. This CDR3 is 13 amino acids long. Trimming took 5 bases from V and 4 from J, leaving 12 bases between them. In nucleotides, the CDR3 is TGTGCCAGCAGTAGAACAGGGACGTACGAGCAGTACTTC. Translating it yields CASSRTGTYEQYF.

The V call is TRBV18, the J call TRBJ2-1; D unresolved. Trimming left V 1 base short and J 0 bases short, with 13 bases between. The CDR3 runs to 17 residues. Looked up from germline, CDR1 is KGHSH and CDR2 is LQKENI. CDR3 DNA sequence: TGTGCCAGCTCACCACAGCCCGCGCGTCCCTCCTACAATGAGCAGTTCTTC. Translated: CASSPQPARPSYNEQFF.

This clone was seen a single time. The chain couples TRBV6-6 to TRBJ1-2; the D is unclear. This CDR3 has 15 residues. Germline CDR1 reads MNHNY; CDR2 reads SVGAGI (reference sequence). Trimming took 7 bases from V and 7 from J, leaving 22 bases between them. For the CDR3, the DNA is TGTGCCAGCAACCCGTTTGAGCGGACCCGTTCTGGCTACACCTTC. Its translation is CASNPFERTRSGYTF.

V is TRBV7-2 and J is TRBJ2-7; 12 bases are a match to TRBD1. V lost 5 bases to trimming and J lost 11 bases; unmatched junction nucleotides: 10. From germline, CDR1 is SGHTA and CDR2 FQGNSA. This CDR3 is built from 14 residues. The CDR3 nucleotides are TGTGCCAGCAGCCCAGGGGGACAGGGGGCGCGAAAGTACTTC. This encodes CASSPGGQGARKYF. The variable domain in full, with the rest retrieved from reference TRBV7-2 and TRBJ2-7, is GAGVSQSPSNKVTEKGKDVELRCDPISGHTALYWYRQSLGQGLEFLIYFQGNSAPDKSGLPSDRFSAERTGGSVSTLTIQRTQQEDSAVYLCASSPGGQGARKYFGPGTRLTVT.

The chain recombines TRBV19 with TRBJ1-4; D is ambiguous. V was trimmed by 6 bases and J by 6 bases, leaving 17 bases between them. Germline lookup yields CDR1 LNHDA and CDR2 SQIVND (reference sequence). The CDR3 consists of 15 residues. The CDR3, as DNA: TGTGCCAGTAGCAAAATTCAAGGAGAGCATGAAAAACTGTTTTTT. Translation: CASSKIQGEHEKLFF.

The CDR3 region is CASSLGGAGPGTEAFF. The CDR3 region has the DNA TGCGCCAGCAGCCTGGGTGGGGCAGGGCCGGGGACTGAAGCTTTCTTT. J is TRBJ1-1 and V is TRBV4-1; TRBD1 might be the D (5 bases). V dropped 4 bases and J dropped 5 bases, with 20 bases sitting between them. This CDR3 spans 16 amino acids. Germline V gene sequence: CDR1 MGHRA, CDR2 YSYEKL.

Note on this clone: The same CDR3 can be traced to other DNA sequences in this sample. The rearrangement joins TRBV30 to TRBJ2-3; D is unresolved. Germline V CDR1 and CDR2: GTSNPN, SVGIG (reference sequence). This CDR3 spans 11 amino acids. Trimming removed 1 base at V and 4 bases at J, with 3 bases between. The chain's CDR3 is CAWSGADTQYF. Here the CDR3 DNA reads TGTGCCTGGAGTGGTGCAGATACGCAGTATTTT.

Comment on this clone: Other DNA sequences from this sample encode an identical CDR3 as well. The chain is built from TRBV5-1 and TRBJ1-6; 7 bases are a match to TRBD1. The V and J ends lost 2 bases and 10 bases, in that order; junction bases with no gene match: 6. CDR1 SGHRS and CDR2 YFSETQ come from the germline V gene. The CDR3 is made up of 14 amino acids. The CDR3 DNA follows: TGCGCCAGCAGCTTTGACAGGGTTGGATCACCCCTCCACTTT. As protein: CASSFDRVGSPLHF.

V usage is TRBV20-1 and J usage is TRBJ1-4; D call uncertain. This CDR3 is built from 11 residues. V lost 3 bases, J lost 7 bases, and 6 bases lay in between. Per germline, CDR1 DFQATT and CDR2 SNEGSKA (reference sequence). In DNA, the CDR3 is TGCAGTGCTAGGGCCTCTGAAAAACTGTTTTTT. It specifies CSARASEKLFF.

The chain combines TRBV28 with TRBJ2-7; 8 bases align to TRBD1. The CDR3 is made up of 14 amino acids. Germline trimming cut 7 bases from V and 6 bases from J; bases unmatched to any gene: 11. The germline CDR1 and CDR2 sequences are MDHEN and SYDVKM. The CDR3 reads CASTKDRERSEQYF. The CDR3 region has the DNA TGTGCCAGCACAAAGGACAGGGAACGATCCGAGCAGTACTTC.

The rearrangement joins TRBV7-9 to TRBJ2-3; tentative D call: TRBD1 (6 bases). The CDR3 spans 15 residues. Germline V gives CDR1 SEHNR, CDR2 FQNEAQ (reference sequence). The ends were cut back, 6 bases at V and 2 bases at J, with 15 bases in the middle. CDR3 coding DNA: TGTGCCAGCAGAACAGACAGGCCTACCACAGATACGCAGTATTTT. As protein: CASRTDRPTTDTQYF.

To note about this clone: Additional DNA sequences in this sample encode the identical CDR3. The chain is built from TRBV19 and TRBJ2-7, with D unclear. V lost 3 bases to trimming and J lost 1 base, with 10 bases between them. This CDR3 has 14 amino acids. CDR1 LNHDA and CDR2 SQIVND come from the germline V gene (reference sequence). CDR3: CASSIPGRSYEQYF. CDR3 bases: TGTGCCAGTAGTATCCCGGGTCGATCCTACGAGCAGTACTTC.

Only a few counts were recorded for this clone. The rearrangement links TRBV15 to TRBJ2-5; a weak D match, TRBD1 (6 bases). Germline V gene sequence: CDR1 LNHNV, CDR2 YYDKDF (reference sequence). The CDR3 covers 14 residues. Trimming pared 2 bases from V and 2 bases from J, leaving 9 bases between. The CDR3 DNA reads TGTGCCACCAGCAGAATTGGACAGCAAGAGACCCAGTACTTC. Amino acids: CATSRIGQQETQYF.

The rearrangement links TRBV7-2 to TRBJ2-7, with TRBD1 matching over 8 bases. CDR3 length: 15 residues. The V and J ends lost 4 bases and 7 bases, in that order; junction bases with no gene match: 12. Germline-derived CDR1 and CDR2 are SGHTA and FQGNSA. The CDR3 DNA sequence: TGTGCCAGCAGCTCCCGGACAGGGAATAGATGGGAGCAGTACTTC. Protein sequence: CASSSRTGNRWEQYF.

The J gene is TRBJ2-2, the V gene TRBV6-6, with a tentative D call TRBD2 (6 bases). Germline CDR1 and CDR2: MNHNY and SVGAGI (reference sequence). Trimming shortened V by 5 bases and J by 0 bases, and 10 bases separated the two germline ends. The CDR3 length is 15 residues. This CDR3 is CASSVAAANTGELFF. The DNA for the CDR3 is TGTGCCAGCAGTGTAGCGGCTGCGAACACCGGGGAGCTGTTTTTT.

The J gene is TRBJ1-2, the V gene TRBV19; D remains unclear. Germline loops: CDR1 LNHDA, CDR2 SQIVND (reference sequence). CDR3 length equals 15 residues. The V and J ends lost 5 bases and 4 bases respectively, with 17 bases between them. CDR3 sequence reads: CASSYRTDPTYGYTF. DNA of the CDR3: TGTGCCAGTAGTTATCGGACCGACCCCACCTATGGCTACACCTTC.

The chain links TRBV5-4 to TRBJ2-1; 9 nucleotides agree with TRBD1. The CDR3 runs 15 residues. V gave up 2 bases and J gave up 8 bases; unmatched junction bases: 8. Germline V lookup: CDR1 SGHNT, CDR2 YYREEE (reference sequence). The CDR3 loop reads CASSFDRGRLDEQFF. The CDR3 nucleotides read TGTGCCAGCAGCTTTGACAGGGGGAGGTTGGATGAGCAGTTCTTC.

The rearrangement uses TRBV10-3 and TRBJ2-3; D unclear. CDR1 is ENHRY and CDR2 is SYGVKD in the germline V gene. The V gene lost 4 bases and the J gene lost 6 bases, with 11 bases spanning the gap. The CDR3 has 13 amino acids. CDR3 sequence: CAISVPYADTQYF. In DNA form, the CDR3 reads TGTGCCATCAGTGTACCCTATGCGGATACGCAGTATTTT.